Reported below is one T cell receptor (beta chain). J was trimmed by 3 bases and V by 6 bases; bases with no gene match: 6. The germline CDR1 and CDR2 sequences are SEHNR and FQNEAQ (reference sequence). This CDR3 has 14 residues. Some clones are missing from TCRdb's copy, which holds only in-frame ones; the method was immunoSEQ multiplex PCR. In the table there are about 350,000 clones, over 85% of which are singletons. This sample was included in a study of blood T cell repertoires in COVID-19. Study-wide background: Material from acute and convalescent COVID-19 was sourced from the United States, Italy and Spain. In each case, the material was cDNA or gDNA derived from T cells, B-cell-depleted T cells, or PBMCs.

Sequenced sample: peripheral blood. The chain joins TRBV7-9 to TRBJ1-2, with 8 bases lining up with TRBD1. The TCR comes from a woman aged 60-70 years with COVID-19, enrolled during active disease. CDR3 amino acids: CASRRTGTYYGYTF. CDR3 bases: TGTGCCAGCAGACGGACAGGGACCTACTATGGCTACACCTTC.